The T cell receptor (beta chain) under discussion was sequenced for a study of technical replicates of blood from a handful of donors. The germline V gene encodes CDR1 MNHEY and CDR2 SVGAGI. CDR3 length: 15 amino acids. Trimming pared 7 bases from V and 5 bases from J, leaving 17 bases between. The table came from immunoSEQ multiplex PCR; TCRdb's copy has only in-frame clones and leaves some out. The sample comprises tens of thousands of clones, over 90% of which are singletons, and 0.25% to 0.3% rests with the top ten. Sequenced material: T cells isolated from PBMCs. The sequence was collected from a human donor in good health. V and J are TRBV6-5 and TRBJ2-2; tentatively, D is TRBD2 (6 bases). The CDR3 region is CASNSGLVGTGELFF. CDR3 sequence (DNA): TGTGCCAGCAACAGCGGGCTAGTCGGGACCGGGGAGCTGTTTTTT.